A single sample is the source of the 21 T cell receptor beta chains below, sequenced in a study of control samples from healthy donors and cancer patients. Here immunoSEQ multiplex PCR was the method, and the copy in TCRdb shows in-frame clones only, minus some. Among tens of thousands of clones listed, roughly 87% were seen once. The sequencing input was blood. All receptors come from a woman aged 45-65 years in good health.

The chain combines TRBV27 with TRBJ1-5, with D maybe TRBD1 (5 bases). The CDR3 runs 14 residues. Germline V gives CDR1 MNHEY, CDR2 SMNVEV (reference sequence). V lost 3 bases, J lost 5 bases, and 11 bases lay in between. CDR3 in DNA: TGTGCCAGCAGTTTTTCGGGGCGAGATCAGCCCCAGCATTTT. This codes for CASSFSGRDQPQHF.

The chain employs TRBV19 and TRBJ1-5, with a tentative D call TRBD1 (5 bases). V lost 9 bases to trimming and J lost 3 bases, with 12 bases between them. Germline CDR1 LNHDA, CDR2 SQIVND (reference sequence). This CDR3 contains 13 residues. CDR3 sequence: CASEPGANQPQHF. In DNA, the CDR3 is TGTGCCAGCGAGCCCGGGGCCAATCAGCCCCAGCATTTT.

J is TRBJ2-5 and V is TRBV19; D unclear. The CDR3 loop spans 14 amino acids. In germline, CDR1 is LNHDA, CDR2 SQIVND (reference sequence). V gave up 3 bases and J gave up 3 bases, with 11 bases separating them. The CDR3 coding sequence is TGTGCCAGTAGTATCGGGCAGGTCAAAGAGACCCAGTACTTC. Translating it yields CASSIGQVKETQYF.

V gene TRBV19 combines with J gene TRBJ2-1, with 13 bases aligning to TRBD2. Trimming took 6 bases from V and 6 from J; bases not matched to a gene: 8. This CDR3 comprises 16 residues. Germline V CDR1 and CDR2: LNHDA, SQIVND (reference sequence). DNA for the CDR3: TGTGCCAGTAGATGGACTAGCGGGAGTGGGGCCAATGAGCAGTTCTTC. It specifies CASRWTSGSGANEQFF.

The genes are TRBV18 and TRBJ2-7; 8 bases fit TRBD1. The germline V gene has CDR1 KGHSH and CDR2 LQKENI. The CDR3 length is 14 residues. V was clipped by 6 bases and J by 5 bases; unmatched bases: 9. The CDR3 nucleotides are TGTGCCAGCTCTCGCGACAGGGGAAGTGACGAGCAGTACTTC. Translation: CASSRDRGSDEQYF.

The chain is built from TRBV18 and TRBJ2-7; D uncertain. The germline V gene encodes CDR1 KGHSH and CDR2 LQKENI. Trimming pared 0 bases from V and 2 bases from J, leaving 8 bases between. The CDR3 covers 14 residues. In nucleotides, the CDR3 is TGTGCCAGCTCACCACCGAGTGTGGCCTACGAGCAGTACTTC. Protein: CASSPPSVAYEQYF.

The chain uses TRBV7-9 and TRBJ1-5, with a tentative D call TRBD1 (5 bases). Per the germline V gene, CDR1 is SEHNR and CDR2 is FQNEAQ (reference sequence). There are 14 residues in the CDR3. V was shortened by 5 bases and J by 4 bases, with 12 bases between the two germline ends. For the CDR3, the DNA is TGTGCCAGCAGCCCCGAAGGGGAGAATCAGCCCCAGCATTTT. Translation: CASSPEGENQPQHF.

This chain uses TRBV9 with TRBJ1-6; no clear D. The V end lost 0 bases, the J end lost 8 bases, and 3 bases lay between the germline ends. The CDR3 consists of 12 residues. Germline CDR1 SGDLS, CDR2 YYNGEE. The CDR3 coding sequence is TGTGCCAGCAGCGTAGCGGATTCACCCCTCCACTTT. Residues: CASSVADSPLHF. The entire variable domain, with the rest obtained from reference TRBV9 and TRBJ1-6, is as follows: DSGVTQTPKHLITATGQRVTLRCSPRSGDLSVYWYQQSLDQGLQFLIQYYNGEERAKGNILERFSAQQFPDLHSELNLSSLELGDSALYFCASSVADSPLHFGNGTRLTVT.

This clone has a single count. This rearrangement joins TRBV6-5 to TRBJ1-2; no reliable D call. Trimming pared 8 bases from V and 2 bases from J, leaving 9 bases between. Germline-derived CDR1 and CDR2 are MNHEY and SVGAGI. This CDR3 is built from 12 residues. CDR3 in amino acids: CASGNLNYGYTF. Written as DNA, the CDR3 is TGTGCCAGCGGTAACTTAAACTATGGCTACACCTTC.

The chain joins TRBV5-1 to TRBJ2-7; 10 bases are shared with TRBD2. V dropped 2 bases and J dropped 6; count of bases not matched to a gene: 8. Germline loops: CDR1 SGHRS, CDR2 YFSETQ. CDR3 length equals 15 residues. CDR3 sequence reads: CASSLAGGPWVEQYF. CDR3 sequence (DNA): TGCGCCAGCAGCTTAGCGGGAGGGCCGTGGGTCGAGCAGTACTTC.

The V and J genes are TRBV18 and TRBJ2-1, with TRBD1 matching over 7 bases. Looked up from germline, CDR1 is KGHSH and CDR2 is LQKENI. V shed 3 bases and J 6 bases; nucleotides not matched to a gene: 11. The CDR3 spans 16 residues. Here the CDR3 reads CASSPWATPGGNEQFF. CDR3 in DNA: TGTGCCAGCTCACCCTGGGCTACGCCAGGGGGCAATGAGCAGTTCTTC.

The chain is built from TRBV9 and TRBJ2-7, with 10 bases lining up with TRBD1. The CDR3 has 15 amino acids. V lost 3 bases and J lost 5; bases outside the gene matches: 8. CDR1 and CDR2 from the germline V gene are SGDLS and YYNGEE. As DNA, the CDR3 is TGTGCCAGCAGCGCCGGGACAGGGGACACGGACGAGCAGTACTTC. The encoded protein is CASSAGTGDTDEQYF.

The gene calls are TRBV7-8 and TRBJ2-5, with 9 bases matching TRBD2. The V gene end was trimmed by 3 bases and the J gene end by 2 bases; junction bases not matched to a gene: 7. There are 16 residues in the CDR3. Germline V gene lookup returns CDR1 SGHVS and CDR2 FQNEAQ. CDR3 sequence: CASSFSGSIGQETQYF. The CDR3 DNA reads as TGTGCCAGCAGCTTTAGCGGGAGTATCGGACAAGAGACCCAGTACTTC.

The chain has TRBV3-1 (or the pseudogene TRBV3-2) and TRBJ2-5, with TRBD2 matching over 8 bases. CDR1 LGHDT and CDR2 YNNKEL come from the germline V gene (reference sequence). V dropped 4 bases and J dropped 4; count of bases not matched to a gene: 11. The CDR3 totals 16 residues. This chain's CDR3 is CASSRWGGRNGETQYF. In nucleotides, the CDR3 is TGTGCCAGCAGCCGTTGGGGCGGGAGGAACGGAGAGACCCAGTACTTC.

The V call is TRBV3-1 (or the pseudogene TRBV3-2), the J call TRBJ2-1; tentative D call: TRBD2 (6 bases). Trimming removed 2 bases at V and 7 bases at J, with 15 bases between. The CDR3 is made up of 15 amino acids. Per the germline V gene, CDR1 is LGHDT and CDR2 is YNNKEL (reference sequence). This chain's CDR3 is CASSQRMGTLNEQFF. DNA for the CDR3: TGTGCCAGCAGCCAACGAATGGGGACTCTAAATGAGCAGTTCTTC.

The chain is built from TRBV5-5 and TRBJ2-4, with 7 bases aligning to TRBD1. The V segment lost 2 bases and the J segment 8 bases; nucleotides outside the gene matches: 4. CDR1 and CDR2 (germline): SGHKS, YYEKEE (reference sequence). The CDR3 sequence is 13 residues long. DNA of the CDR3: TGTGCCAGCAGCTTCGACAGGGTGGACATTCAGTACTTC. As protein: CASSFDRVDIQYF.

This clone appeared once. The rearrangement uses TRBV5-1 and TRBJ2-5, with a possible D match to TRBD1 (6 bases). Germline V gives CDR1 SGHRS, CDR2 YFSETQ. V was clipped by 3 bases and J by 3 bases, with 24 bases between them. The CDR3 spans 18 residues. CDR3 nucleotide sequence: TGCGCCAGCAGCTCACAGGGTGAAGGGCGGGTCCCCAAAGAGACCCAGTACTTC. Residues: CASSSQGEGRVPKETQYF.

This clone has just one count. J is TRBJ2-1 and V is TRBV9, with D perhaps matching TRBD2 (6 bases). Germline V CDR1 and CDR2: SGDLS, YYNGEE. Trimming pared 3 bases from V and 9 bases from J, leaving 19 bases between. This CDR3 has 15 amino acids. The CDR3: CASSGRVGIASEQFF. The CDR3 DNA reads as TGTGCCAGCAGCGGGAGGGTCGGGATAGCGAGTGAGCAGTTCTTC.

This chain links TRBV9 with TRBJ1-1; no reliable D call. Deletions cut 4 bases from V and 4 bases from J, with 17 bases between. Germline V gene data show CDR1 as SGDLS and CDR2 as YYNGEE. The CDR3 is 15 residues long. DNA of the CDR3: TGTGCCAGCAGCCTTAACCAGCTTGAAAGCACTGAAGCTTTCTTT. Its protein product is CASSLNQLESTEAFF.

CDR3: CASSQTGVARDTQYF. CDR3 DNA: TGCGCCAGCAGCCAAACGGGCGTAGCTCGAGATACGCAGTATTTT. The chain joins TRBV4-1 to TRBJ2-3; D gene ambiguous. The CDR3 is 15 residues long. The ends were cut back, 2 bases at V and 5 bases at J, with 14 bases in the middle. CDR1 and CDR2 from the germline V gene are MGHRA and YSYEKL.

The V call is TRBV24-1, the J call TRBJ2-3; possibly TRBD2 for D (7 bases). The germline V and J ends were trimmed by 7 bases and 4 bases, with 14 bases remaining between them. There are 14 residues in the CDR3. Germline V gives CDR1 KGHDR, CDR2 SFDVKD. The CDR3 DNA is TGTGCCACCAGCGACCTAGGGGGGGCAGATACGCAGTATTTT. It is translated as CATSDLGGADTQYF.